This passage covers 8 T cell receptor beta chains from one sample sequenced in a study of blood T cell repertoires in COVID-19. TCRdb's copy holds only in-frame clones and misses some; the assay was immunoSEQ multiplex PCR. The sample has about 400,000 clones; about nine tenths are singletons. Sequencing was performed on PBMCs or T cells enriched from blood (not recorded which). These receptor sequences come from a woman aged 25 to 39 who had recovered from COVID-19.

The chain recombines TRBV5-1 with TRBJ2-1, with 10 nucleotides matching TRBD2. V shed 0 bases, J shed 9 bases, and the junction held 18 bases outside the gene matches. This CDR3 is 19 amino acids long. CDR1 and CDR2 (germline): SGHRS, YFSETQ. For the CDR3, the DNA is TGCGCCAGCAGCTTGGGGGTTATACCGGGACTAGCGATGCTTAGTGAGCAGTTCTTC. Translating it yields CASSLGVIPGLAMLSEQFF.

DNA for the CDR3: TGTGCCACCAGCAGCGGGGGGCTGGGTTACGAGCAGTACTTC. Encoded protein: CATSSGGLGYEQYF. This sequence joins TRBV15 and TRBJ2-7, with D possibly being TRBD2 (7 bases). Per germline, CDR1 LNHNV and CDR2 YYDKDF (reference sequence). Trimming took off 3 bases at V and 4 bases at J, with 13 bases between the two ends. The CDR3 spans 14 residues.

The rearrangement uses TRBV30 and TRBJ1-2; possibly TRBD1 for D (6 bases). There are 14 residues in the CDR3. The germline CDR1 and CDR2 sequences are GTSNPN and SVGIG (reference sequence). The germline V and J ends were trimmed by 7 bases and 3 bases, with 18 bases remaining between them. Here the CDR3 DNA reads TGTGCCTCGGAGTGGGGCAGGGGAGACTATGGCTACACCTTC. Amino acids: CASEWGRGDYGYTF.

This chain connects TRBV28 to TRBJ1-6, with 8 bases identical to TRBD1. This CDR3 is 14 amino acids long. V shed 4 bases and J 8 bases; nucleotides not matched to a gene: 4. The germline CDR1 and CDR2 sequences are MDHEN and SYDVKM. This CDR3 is CASSSTGVYSPLHF. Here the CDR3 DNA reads TGTGCCAGCAGTTCGACAGGGGTATATTCACCCCTCCACTTT.

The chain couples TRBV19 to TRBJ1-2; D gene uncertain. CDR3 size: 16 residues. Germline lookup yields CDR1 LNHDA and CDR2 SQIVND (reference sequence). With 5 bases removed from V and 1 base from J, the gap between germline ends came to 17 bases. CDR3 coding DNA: TGTGCCAGTAGTCCCGTCACCAGCGGCCTTAACTATGGCTACACCTTC. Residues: CASSPVTSGLNYGYTF.

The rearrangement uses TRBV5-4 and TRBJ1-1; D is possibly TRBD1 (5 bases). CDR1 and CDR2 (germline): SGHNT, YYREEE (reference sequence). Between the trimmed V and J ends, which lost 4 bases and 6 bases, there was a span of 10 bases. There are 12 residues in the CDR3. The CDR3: CASSTQGSEAFF. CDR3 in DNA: TGTGCCAGCAGCACCCAGGGCTCTGAAGCTTTCTTT.

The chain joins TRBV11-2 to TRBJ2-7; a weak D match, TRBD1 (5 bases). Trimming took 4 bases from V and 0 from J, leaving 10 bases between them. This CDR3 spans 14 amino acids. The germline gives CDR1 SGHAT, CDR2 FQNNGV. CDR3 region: CASSYTTASYEQYF. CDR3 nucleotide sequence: TGTGCCAGCAGCTACACGACAGCCTCCTACGAGCAGTACTTC.

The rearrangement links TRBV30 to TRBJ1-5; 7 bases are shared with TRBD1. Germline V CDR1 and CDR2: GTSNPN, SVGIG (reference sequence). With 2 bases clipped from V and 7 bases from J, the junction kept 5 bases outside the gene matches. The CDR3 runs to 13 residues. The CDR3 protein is CAWSQQGGQPQHF. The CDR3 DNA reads TGTGCCTGGAGTCAGCAGGGGGGACAGCCCCAGCATTTT.